This T cell receptor (beta chain) is drawn from a study of cytomegalovirus exposure and HLA in healthy donors. From germline, CDR1 is SGDLS and CDR2 YYNGEE. The CDR3 is 13 residues long. The germline V and J ends were trimmed by 2 bases and 3 bases, with 8 bases remaining between them. This clone was seen more than once but under ten times. The PCR was carried out with 60 Vbeta primers and 13 Jbeta primers. TCRdb's copy holds only in-frame clones and misses some; the assay was immunoSEQ multiplex PCR. The sample consists of roughly 190,000 clones, under 80% of them appearing once. The rearrangement joins TRBV9 to TRBJ2-5; a weak D match, TRBD1 (5 bases). Sequenced: PBMCs. This TCR derives from a female donor in good health and CMV-seronegative. CDR3 sequence: CASSVSGKETQYF. CDR3 nucleotide sequence: TGTGCCAGCAGCGTGTCAGGGAAAGAGACCCAGTACTTC.